The rows below give T cell receptor beta chains drawn from one sample of a study of PD-1 blockade in classical Hodgkin lymphoma. The repertoire was sequenced with immunoSEQ multiplex PCR; TCRdb's copy has only in-frame clones and lacks some. The table shows some 100,000 clones, with around 90% occurring only once. The specimen was peripheral blood mononuclear cells (PBMCs), collected at baseline. Source of these receptors: a human donor with classical Hodgkin lymphoma. Each CDR3 is given with its conserved first and last residue. A D gene is named only where the DNA matches it firmly. Clone size is given for some rows only: seen once, a few or many times, or a class if the clone is expanded.

CASSDPRGGEKLFF | TGTGCCAGCAGTGACCCCCGCGGAGGTGAAAAACTGTTTTTT | TRBJ1-4 | once | NA | TRBV6-1
CAWRKQGNTGELFF | TGTGCCTGGAGGAAACAGGGGAACACCGGGGAGCTGTTTTTT | TRBJ2-2 | NA | NA | TRBV30
CASSDTLSNQPQHF | TGTGCCAGCAGCGACACCCTTTCCAATCAGCCCCAGCATTTT | TRBJ1-5 | NA | NA | TRBV9
CASSSTPNTEAFF | TGTGCCAGCAGTTCCACACCGAACACTGAAGCTTTCTTT | TRBJ1-1 | NA | NA | TRBV28
CSAWDPRSYEQYF | TGCAGCGCATGGGATCCCCGCTCCTACGAGCAGTACTTC | TRBJ2-7 | few | NA | TRBV29-1
CASSRRQVDLYEQYF | TGTGCCAGCAGCCGCCGACAGGTAGACCTCTACGAGCAGTACTTC | TRBJ2-7 | once | NA | TRBV28
CASSLPDVSYEQYF | TGTGCCAGTAGTCTACCAGACGTCTCCTACGAGCAGTACTTC | TRBJ2-7 | NA | NA | TRBV19
CASSLRTVSDTQYF | TGCGCCAGCAGCTTGCGGACAGTCTCGGATACGCAGTATTTT | TRBJ2-3 | NA | NA | TRBV5-1
CASSYGGQGYEQYF | TGTGCCAGCAGTTACGGGGGACAGGGGTACGAGCAGTACTTC | TRBJ2-7 | NA | TRBD1 | TRBV6-6
CATRDRQVIQETQYF | TGTGCCACCCGGGACAGGCAAGTAATCCAAGAGACCCAGTACTTC | TRBJ2-5 | NA | TRBD1 | TRBV19
CASSPPWDRNYEQYF | TGTGCCAGCAGCCCCCCTTGGGACCGAAACTACGAGCAGTACTTC | TRBJ2-7 | NA | NA | TRBV7-9
CASSPLAINYGYTF | TGTGCCAGCAGCCCCCTAGCCATTAACTATGGCTACACCTTC | TRBJ1-2 | NA | NA | TRBV14
CASSSQSDRGHEQYF | TGTGCCAGCAGTTCCCAAAGTGACAGGGGCCACGAGCAGTACTTC | TRBJ2-7 | NA | TRBD1 | TRBV28
CAWLTGGSTDTQYF | TGTGCCTGGCTTACAGGGGGCAGCACAGATACGCAGTATTTT | TRBJ2-3 | many | TRBD1 | TRBV30
CASSLYGYREDEQYF | TGTGCCAGCAGTTTATATGGCTATCGGGAAGACGAGCAGTACTTC | TRBJ2-7 | NA | NA | TRBV28
CASSYATSAPGELFF | TGTGCCAGCAGTTACGCGACTAGTGCCCCCGGGGAGCTGTTTTTT | TRBJ2-2 | NA | NA | TRBV6-5
CASSDRVNQPQHF | TGTGCCAGCTCGGACAGGGTCAATCAGCCCCAGCATTTT | TRBJ1-5 | NA | TRBD1 | TRBV27
CASTGQFGYEQYF | TGTGCCAGCACAGGACAGTTTGGCTACGAGCAGTACTTC | TRBJ2-7 | NA | NA | TRBV28
CASARRETDTQYF | TGTGCCAGCGCAAGGCGGGAGACAGATACGCAGTATTTT | TRBJ2-3 | NA | TRBD2 | TRBV6-4
CASSLDPGLVNEQFF | TGTGCCAGCAGCTTAGATCCTGGACTGGTAAATGAGCAGTTCTTC | TRBJ2-1 | NA | NA | TRBV11-2